The rows below give T cell receptor beta chains drawn from one sample of a study of molecular identifiers for immune sequencing clone quantification. TCRdb re-called the PCR reads through MiXCR, storing one row per CDR3 protein. The repertoire holds a few hundred thousand distinct CDR3 sequences, with around 23% as singletons. The source material was naive CD8+ T cells from blood, with Jurkat cell RNA spiked in. The receptors derive from a human donor in good health. Some libraries in this study had Jurkat cell RNA spiked in. Each CDR3 is given with its conserved first and last residue. Each record gives: V gene, J gene, CDR3 protein.

TRBV9	TRBJ1-2	CASSVGTDYGYTF
TRBV28	TRBJ1-2	CASSLLTNYGYTF
TRBV20-1	TRBJ2-7	CSARGRSSHEQYF
TRBV2	TRBJ1-1	CARRKSVEESTEAFF
TRBV12-3/TRBV12-4	TRBJ2-7	CASSLAVRDPHEQYF
TRBV5-6	TRBJ2-3	CASSLWSTETQYF
TRBV27	TRBJ1-1	CASRDRGIATEASF
TRBV27	TRBJ1-1	CASSSTGATMNTKAFF
TRBV4-2	TRBJ2-2	CASSFSTNTGELFF
TRBV3-1	TRBJ2-7	CASSQGYGSYEQYF
TRBV30	TRBJ2-3	CAWSDTDTQYF
TRBV4-1	TRBJ2-5	CASSHPGDKETQYF
TRBV18	TRBJ1-1	CASSRAPGTARGAFF
TRBV20-1	TRBJ2-7	CSATPGPEQYF
TRBV11-2	TRBJ2-1	CASSLDIGTSSEQFF
TRBV7-9	TRBJ1-4	CASSLTTVTNEKLFF
TRBV6-6	TRBJ1-5	CASSPPRDRVLGQPQHF
TRBV7-6	TRBJ2-7	CASSLYSGYEQYF
TRBV14	TRBJ1-2	CASSQVSNRGFAYGYTF
TRBV7-9	TRBJ2-3	CASKSGGLTDTQYF
TRBV30	TRBJ1-1	CAWSVNRGYTEAFF
TRBV6-2/TRBV6-3	TRBJ2-5	CASSYSRTLLLETQYF